There are a few counts of the clone carrying this T cell receptor beta chain. Here the CDR3 omits its conserved ending phenylalanine or tryptophan, so a read error is the likely source. Because the CDR3's place on the DNA is in doubt, the DNA is left out and the CDR3 is given as listed by TCRdb. The sample originates from a study of tumor-infiltrating lymphocytes in oesophageal squamous cell carcinoma. Germline-derived CDR1 and CDR2 are SEHNR and FQNEAQ (reference sequence). The CDR3 length is 16 residues, termini included. MiXCR, run by TCRdb on the PCR reads, gives a single entry per CDR3 protein. The table shows 20,000 to 30,000 distinct CDR3 sequences, with about 40% occurring only once.

The material sequenced was esophageal tumor tissue. The chain carries TRBV7-9 and TRBJ2-7. This receptor was taken from a male donor with esophageal squamous cell carcinoma. The chain's CDR3 is CASSPDVTNYGYTFGS.